Below, 9 T cell receptor beta chains from the same sample are listed, as sequenced in a study of T-cell reconstitution after alpha-beta-depleted transplantation in children (dated by TCRdb to the mid-2010s). In the paper's terms, the treatment or condition label means: allogeneic hematopoietic cell transplantation with graft depleted of TCRalphabeta T cells and CD19 B cells. The method was PCR. Sequencing used an Illumina HiSeq 2500. TCR libraries were prepared with molecular barcoding, using unique molecular identifiers to normalize TCRbeta repertoire quantification. TCRdb trimmed the raw reads at Q25, called clones with MiXCR and kept productive beta chains. Every CDR3 protein is listed once, alongside the most common genes and DNA of its rows. This sample has about 6,100 distinct CDR3 sequences in its table, and roughly 17% of those were observed once. The top ten hold more than 14% of the sample.

Source: PBMCs, taken before TCRalphabeta/CD19-depleted stem cell transplant. These receptors were obtained from a boy younger than 10 with acute lymphoblastic leukemia, due to receive a stem cell transplant.

By share of the sample, this clonotype is medium-sized. The V call is TRBV20-1, the J call TRBJ2-1; no definite D call. Germline values: CDR1 DFQATT, CDR2 SNEGSKA (reference sequence). V was pared by 2 bases and J by 6 bases, with 8 bases between. CDR3 length equals 12 residues. The CDR3 DNA reads as TGCAGTGCTAGATGGGCGGTCAATGAGCAGTTCTTC. Amino acids: CSARWAVNEQFF.

In this sample, this clonotype turned up a few times. This sequence joins TRBV7-9 and TRBJ2-2; the D gene is possibly TRBD2 (6 bases). Germline-derived CDR1 and CDR2 are SEHNR and FQNEAQ (reference sequence). Trimming shortened V by 1 base and J by 0 bases, and 15 bases separated the two germline ends. The length of the CDR3 is 18 residues. CDR3 DNA sequence: TGTGCCAGCAGCTTAGGGGGGGTCTCTACGGCGAACACCGGGGAGCTGTTTTTT. Translation gives CASSLGGVSTANTGELFF.

The gene calls are TRBV4-3 and TRBJ2-3; D is perhaps TRBD1 or TRBD2 (6 bases each). Trimming pared 4 bases from V and 2 bases from J, leaving 19 bases between. Germline V lookup: CDR1 LGHNA, CDR2 YSLEER. CDR3 length: 17 residues. The DNA of the CDR3 is TGCGCCAGCAGCCCGGAGGGGGAATCTAGCCCCACAGATACGCAGTATTTT. This codes for CASSPEGESSPTDTQYF.

This chain joins TRBV20-1 and TRBJ2-3; TRBD2 agrees at 9 bases. J lost 6 bases, V lost 6 bases, and 13 bases had no gene match. This CDR3 is 15 amino acids long. Germline CDR1 DFQATT, CDR2 SNEGSKA (reference sequence). The CDR3 coding sequence is TGCAGTGCCGCCCGACTAGCGGAGATGGCTGATACGCAGTATTTT. Its protein product is CSAARLAEMADTQYF.

V gene TRBV12-3 or TRBV12-4 combines with J gene TRBJ2-3; tentatively, D is TRBD1 or TRBD2 (7 bases each). The CDR3 runs to 14 residues. Trimming took off 3 bases at V and 6 bases at J, with 13 bases between the two ends. The CDR3 here is CASSFQGGRDTQYF. The CDR3 nucleotides read TGTGCCAGCAGTTTTCAGGGGGGGAGGGATACGCAGTATTTT.

Many counts were recorded for this clonotype. The chain carries TRBV5-1 and TRBJ2-5, with D possibly matching TRBD1 (5 bases). The CDR3 sequence is 16 residues long. Looked up from germline, CDR1 is SGHRS and CDR2 is YFSETQ. The ends were cut back, 2 bases at V and 5 bases at J, with 19 bases in the middle. The CDR3 DNA is TGCGCCAGCAGCTTTCTCCTGGGCAGGGCAGCGGAGACCCAGTACTTC. Its translation is CASSFLLGRAAETQYF. Supplemented by reference TRBV5-1 and TRBJ2-5, the full variable domain reads KAGVTQTPRYLIKTRGQQVTLSCSPISGHRSVSWYQQTPGQGLQFLFEYFSETQRNKGNFPGRFSGRQFSNSRSEMNVSTLELGDSALYLCASSFLLGRAAETQYFGPGTRLLVL.

This clonotype was observed at least ten times. The chain couples TRBV5-1 to TRBJ2-3; D may be TRBD2 (6 bases). The germline V gene has CDR1 SGHRS and CDR2 YFSETQ. Trimming shortened V by 4 bases and J by 3 bases, and 12 bases separated the two germline ends. This CDR3 spans 14 amino acids. The CDR3 sequence is CASSAEGGTDTQYF. The CDR3 DNA reads as TGCGCCAGCAGCGCGGAGGGTGGGACAGATACGCAGTATTTT.

This clonotype is termed medium-sized. The V call is TRBV12-3 or TRBV12-4, the J call TRBJ1-1, with D hard to call. Deletions cut 2 bases from V and 0 bases from J, with 7 bases between. This CDR3 is built from 14 residues. DNA of the CDR3: TGTGCCAGCAGTTTATCTTGGATGAACACTGAAGCTTTCTTT. Residues: CASSLSWMNTEAFF.

This clonotype was recorded many times. CDR3 protein: CASSLRLQTYEQYF. The CDR3 coding sequence is TGTGCCAGCAGTTTAAGACTACAAACCTACGAGCAGTACTTC. This chain uses TRBV28 with TRBJ2-7; tentatively, D is TRBD2 (5 bases). The CDR3 sequence is 14 residues long. Germline V gene lookup returns CDR1 MDHEN and CDR2 SYDVKM. Trimming pared 2 bases from V and 2 bases from J, leaving 10 bases between.